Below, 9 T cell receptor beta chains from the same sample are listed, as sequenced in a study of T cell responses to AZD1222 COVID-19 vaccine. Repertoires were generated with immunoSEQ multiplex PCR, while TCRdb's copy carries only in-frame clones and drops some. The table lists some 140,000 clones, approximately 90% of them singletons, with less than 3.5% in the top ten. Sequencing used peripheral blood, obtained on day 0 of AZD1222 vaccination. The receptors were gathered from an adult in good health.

Here the CDR3 reads CASSITGIPGNTIYF. In nucleotides, the CDR3 is TGTGCCAGTAGTATAACCGGCATCCCCGGAAACACCATATATTTT. The chain recombines TRBV19 with TRBJ1-3; D not resolved. V gave up 2 bases and J gave up 4 bases, with 12 bases separating them. Germline CDR1 LNHDA, CDR2 SQIVND (reference sequence). The CDR3 is made up of 15 amino acids.

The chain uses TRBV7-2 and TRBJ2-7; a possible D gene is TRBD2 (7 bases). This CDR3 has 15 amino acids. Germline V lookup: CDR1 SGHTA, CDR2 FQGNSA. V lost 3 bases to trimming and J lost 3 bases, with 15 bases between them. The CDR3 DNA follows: TGTGCCAGCAGCTTGAGGGAGGGGGTTCACTACGAGCAGTACTTC. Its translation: CASSLREGVHYEQYF.

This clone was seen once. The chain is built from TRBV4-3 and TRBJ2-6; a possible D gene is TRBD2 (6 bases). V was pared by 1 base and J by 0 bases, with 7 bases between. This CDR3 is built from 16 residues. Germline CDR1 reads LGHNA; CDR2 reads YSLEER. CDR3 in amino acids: CASSQAGGSGANVLTF. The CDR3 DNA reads TGCGCCAGCAGCCAAGCCGGGGGCTCTGGGGCCAACGTCCTGACTTTC.

The DNA of the CDR3 is TGCAGTGCTAGTAAGGAGGGCGGCTACGAGCAGTACTTC. Translated: CSASKEGGYEQYF. The chain is built from TRBV20-1 and TRBJ2-7; a possible D gene is TRBD2 (6 bases). The CDR3 consists of 13 residues. From germline, CDR1 is DFQATT and CDR2 SNEGSKA (reference sequence). V dropped 3 bases and J dropped 3 bases, with 12 bases sitting between them.

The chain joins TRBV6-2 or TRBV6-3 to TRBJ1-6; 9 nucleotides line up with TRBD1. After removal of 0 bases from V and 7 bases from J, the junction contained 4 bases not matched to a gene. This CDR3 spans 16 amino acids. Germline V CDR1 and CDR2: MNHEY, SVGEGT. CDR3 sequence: CASSYSADRGNSPLHF. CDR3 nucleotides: TGTGCCAGCAGTTACTCGGCGGACAGGGGCAATTCACCCCTCCACTTT.

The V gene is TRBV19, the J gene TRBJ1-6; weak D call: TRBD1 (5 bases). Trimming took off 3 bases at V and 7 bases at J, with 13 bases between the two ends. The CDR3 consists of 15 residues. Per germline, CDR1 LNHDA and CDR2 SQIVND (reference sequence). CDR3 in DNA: TGTGCCAGTAGTATCCCAGGGTTGTGGAATTCACCCCTCCACTTT. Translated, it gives CASSIPGLWNSPLHF.

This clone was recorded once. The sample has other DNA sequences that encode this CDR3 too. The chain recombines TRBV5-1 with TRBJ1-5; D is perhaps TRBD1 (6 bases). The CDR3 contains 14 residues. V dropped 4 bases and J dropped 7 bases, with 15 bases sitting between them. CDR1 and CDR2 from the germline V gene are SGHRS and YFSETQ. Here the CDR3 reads CASSLTGSDQPQHF. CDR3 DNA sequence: TGCGCCAGCAGCCTCACAGGGTCGGACCAGCCCCAGCATTTT.

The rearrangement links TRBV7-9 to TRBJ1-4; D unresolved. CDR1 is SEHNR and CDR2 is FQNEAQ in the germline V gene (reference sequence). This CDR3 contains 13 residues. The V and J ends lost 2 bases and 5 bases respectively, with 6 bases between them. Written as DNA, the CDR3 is TGTGCCAGCAGCTTATCACTCAATGAAAAACTGTTTTTT. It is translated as CASSLSLNEKLFF.

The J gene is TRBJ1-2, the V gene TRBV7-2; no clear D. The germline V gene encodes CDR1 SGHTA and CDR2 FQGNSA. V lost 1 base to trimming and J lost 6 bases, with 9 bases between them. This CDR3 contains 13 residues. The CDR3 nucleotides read TGTGCCAGCAGCTTAGGGGCGGGGAATGGCTACACCTTC. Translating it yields CASSLGAGNGYTF.